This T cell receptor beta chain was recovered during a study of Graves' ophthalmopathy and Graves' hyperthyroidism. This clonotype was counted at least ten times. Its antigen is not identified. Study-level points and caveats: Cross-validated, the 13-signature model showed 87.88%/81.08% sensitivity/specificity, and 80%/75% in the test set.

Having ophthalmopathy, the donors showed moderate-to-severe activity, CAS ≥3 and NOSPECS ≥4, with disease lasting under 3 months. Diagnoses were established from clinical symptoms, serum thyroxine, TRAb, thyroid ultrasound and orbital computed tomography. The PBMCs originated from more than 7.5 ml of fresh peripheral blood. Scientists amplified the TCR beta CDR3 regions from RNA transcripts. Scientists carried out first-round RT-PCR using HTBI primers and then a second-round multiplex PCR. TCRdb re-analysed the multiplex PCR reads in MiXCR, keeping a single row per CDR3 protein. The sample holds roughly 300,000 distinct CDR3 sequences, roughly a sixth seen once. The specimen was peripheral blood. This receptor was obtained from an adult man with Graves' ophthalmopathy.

The CDR3 spells CASSYNGGPPPYEQYF. DNA for the CDR3: TGTGCCAGCAGTTACAATGGTGGACCCCCCCCATACGAGCAGTACTTC. The genes are TRBV6-2 or TRBV6-3 and TRBJ2-7; no clear D gene. This CDR3 comprises 16 residues. Germline CDR1 and CDR2: MNHEY and SVGEGT. The V gene lost 2 bases and the J gene lost 4 bases, with 18 bases spanning the gap.